The 8 T cell receptor beta chains in this list originate from one sample, sequenced in a study of T cell repertoires in cytomegalovirus infection. These receptors have no identified antigens. TCRdb called the reads again in MiXCR, with one record for every CDR3 protein. The sample consists of around 540,000 distinct CDR3 sequences, 33% of them appearing once. Sample: cultured PBMCs, taken from culture after CMV antigen stimulation. The receptors derive from a human donor in good health (CMV status not recorded). Some clones in this sample may be carry-over from other donors' samples.

This clonotype has more than one count but fewer than ten. V and J are TRBV4-1 and TRBJ2-7; no clear D gene. The ends were cut back, 3 bases at V and 1 base at J, with 13 bases in the middle. Germline CDR1 and CDR2: MGHRA and YSYEKL. This CDR3 is built from 15 residues. The CDR3 protein is CASSHQHSTSYEQYF. Written as DNA, the CDR3 is TGCGCCAGCAGCCACCAACACTCGACTTCCTACGAGCAGTACTTC.

This chain uses TRBV12-3 or TRBV12-4 with TRBJ2-3; 11 bases are shared with TRBD2. Trimming took 6 bases from V and 4 from J; bases not matched to a gene: 12. This CDR3 has 17 residues. The CDR3 region is CASSNSRPGLAADTQYF. CDR3 sequence (DNA): TGTGCCAGCAGCAATTCAAGACCGGGACTAGCGGCAGATACGCAGTATTTT.

The chain is built from TRBV3-1 and TRBJ2-3; D not certain. V lost 0 bases, J lost 5 bases, and 18 bases lay in between. The germline CDR1 and CDR2 sequences are LGHDT and YNNKEL (reference sequence). The CDR3 has 17 residues. In DNA form, the CDR3 reads TGTGCCAGCAGCCAAGAGTCCCTTCCCGGAGCTGGAGATACGCAGTATTTT. It encodes CASSQESLPGAGDTQYF.

The chain joins TRBV20-1 to TRBJ2-7; D remains ambiguous. V lost 6 bases, J lost 5 bases, and 11 bases lay in between. The CDR3 covers 11 residues. The V gene's germline CDR1 is DFQATT and CDR2 SNEGSKA (reference sequence). The CDR3 loop reads CSALHADEQYF. DNA for the CDR3: TGCAGTGCATTACATGCGGACGAGCAGTACTTC.

DNA for the CDR3: TGTGCCAGCAGCGTATGGGGATCTGGAGACAATGAGCAGTTCTTC. The encoded protein is CASSVWGSGDNEQFF. The V gene is TRBV9, the J gene TRBJ2-1; no clear D. V shed 1 base and J shed 5 bases, with 13 bases lying between them. CDR1 and CDR2 from the germline V gene are SGDLS and YYNGEE. This CDR3 spans 15 amino acids.

The table lists this clonotype with a count of one. The chain combines TRBV3-1 with TRBJ2-4, with TRBD2 as a possible D gene (6 bases). The ends were cut back, 3 bases at V and 6 bases at J, with 9 bases in the middle. Germline lookup yields CDR1 LGHDT and CDR2 YNNKEL (reference sequence). The CDR3 runs to 13 residues. CDR3 bases: TGTGCCAGCAGCCAGGGAGGAAGAAACATTCAGTACTTC. It yields the protein CASSQGGRNIQYF.

The J gene is TRBJ2-4, the V gene TRBV7-2; 7 nucleotides align to TRBD1. The CDR3 loop spans 15 amino acids. Looked up from germline, CDR1 is SGHTA and CDR2 is FQGNSA. Trimming removed 5 bases from V and 0 bases from J; junction bases left unmatched: 4. CDR3 nucleotide sequence: TGTGCCAGCAGCCGAACAGGGGTAGCCAAAAACATTCAGTACTTC. Amino acids: CASSRTGVAKNIQYF.

This clonotype has only a few counts. The chain recombines TRBV19 with TRBJ1-5; D possibly corresponds to TRBD1 (6 bases). Trimming pared 4 bases from V and 5 bases from J, leaving 21 bases between. This CDR3 is 17 amino acids long. Germline values: CDR1 LNHDA, CDR2 SQIVND (reference sequence). The CDR3 DNA reads TGTGCCAGTAGTACGCTCGACTGGGACAAGCCAGATCAGCCCCAGCATTTT. This translates into CASSTLDWDKPDQPQHF.